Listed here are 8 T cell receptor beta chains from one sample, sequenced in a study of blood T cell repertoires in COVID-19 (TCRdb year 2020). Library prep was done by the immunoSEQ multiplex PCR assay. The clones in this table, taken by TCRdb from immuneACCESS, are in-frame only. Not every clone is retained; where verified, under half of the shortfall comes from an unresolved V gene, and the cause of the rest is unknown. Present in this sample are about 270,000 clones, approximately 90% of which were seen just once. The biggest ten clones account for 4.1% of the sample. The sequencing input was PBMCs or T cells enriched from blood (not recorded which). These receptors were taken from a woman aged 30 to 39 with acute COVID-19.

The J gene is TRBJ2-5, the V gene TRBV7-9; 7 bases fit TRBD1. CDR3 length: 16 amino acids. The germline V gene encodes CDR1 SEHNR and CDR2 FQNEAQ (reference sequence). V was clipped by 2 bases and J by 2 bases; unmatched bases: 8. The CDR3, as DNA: TGTGCCAGCAGCTTATCACGACAGGGTCGACAAGAGACCCAGTACTTC. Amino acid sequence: CASSLSRQGRQETQYF.

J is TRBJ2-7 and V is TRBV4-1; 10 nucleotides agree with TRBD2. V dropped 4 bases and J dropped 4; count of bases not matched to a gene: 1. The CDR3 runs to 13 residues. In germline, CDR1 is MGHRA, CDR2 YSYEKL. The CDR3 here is CASSPSGSYEQYF. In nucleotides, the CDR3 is TGCGCCAGCAGCCCTAGCGGGAGTTACGAGCAGTACTTC.

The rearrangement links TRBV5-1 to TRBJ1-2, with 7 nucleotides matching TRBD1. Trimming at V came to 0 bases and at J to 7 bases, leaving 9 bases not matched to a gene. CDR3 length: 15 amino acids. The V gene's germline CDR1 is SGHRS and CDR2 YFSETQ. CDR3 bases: TGCGCCAGCAGCTTGGCCGGGACAGACCAAGGTGGCTACACCTTC. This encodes CASSLAGTDQGGYTF.

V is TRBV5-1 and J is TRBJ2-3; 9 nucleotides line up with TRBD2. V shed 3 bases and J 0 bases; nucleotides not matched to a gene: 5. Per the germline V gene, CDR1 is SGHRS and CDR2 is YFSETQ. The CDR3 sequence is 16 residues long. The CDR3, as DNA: TGCGCCAGCAGCTCCCTAGCGGGACCTAGCACAGATACGCAGTATTTT. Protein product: CASSSLAGPSTDTQYF.

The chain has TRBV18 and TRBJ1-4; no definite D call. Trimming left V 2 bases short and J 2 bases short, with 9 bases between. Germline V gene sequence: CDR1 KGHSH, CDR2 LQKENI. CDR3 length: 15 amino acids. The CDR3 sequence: CASSPISATNEKLFF. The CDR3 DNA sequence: TGTGCCAGCTCACCAATCTCTGCGACTAATGAAAAACTGTTTTTT.

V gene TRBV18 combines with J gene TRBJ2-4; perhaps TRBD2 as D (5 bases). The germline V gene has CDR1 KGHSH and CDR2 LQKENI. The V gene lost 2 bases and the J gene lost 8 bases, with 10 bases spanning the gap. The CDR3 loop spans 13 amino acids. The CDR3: CASSPYEGDIQYF. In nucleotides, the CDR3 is TGTGCCAGCTCACCATACGAGGGTGACATTCAGTACTTC.

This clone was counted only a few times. The CDR3 protein is CASSFLAGDRELFF. The CDR3 nucleotides read TGTGCCAGCAGTTTTCTAGCGGGGGACCGGGAGCTGTTTTTT. The rearrangement links TRBV27 to TRBJ2-2; 10 nucleotides align to TRBD2. The CDR3 contains 14 residues. The germline V gene encodes CDR1 MNHEY and CDR2 SMNVEV (reference sequence). V was pared by 3 bases and J by 9 bases, with 4 bases of the junction left unmatched.

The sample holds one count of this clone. CDR3 DNA: TGTGCCAGCAGTATCCGGGACACTAAGTACGAGCAGTACTTC. The encoded protein is CASSIRDTKYEQYF. The J gene is TRBJ2-7, the V gene TRBV6-5; maybe TRBD1 (6 bases). Germline V gives CDR1 MNHEY, CDR2 SVGAGI. The CDR3 is 14 amino acids. Trimming pared 5 bases from V and 4 bases from J, leaving 15 bases between.